The 5 T cell receptor beta chains listed next were all sequenced from one sample in a study of graft-versus-host responses after intestinal transplantation. The protocol was immunoSEQ multiplex PCR, while the TCRdb copy is restricted to in-frame clones and leaves out a portion. The sample has under 30,000 clones, about 80% seen once. The starting material, graft tissue, was processed to release intraepithelial and lamina propria lymphocytes. Source: ileum tissue, taken 98 days after intestinal transplantation. These receptors originate from a human patient who received an intestinal transplant, so some T cells may come from the graft donor.

V gene TRBV5-1 combines with J gene TRBJ2-1; 12 nucleotides align to TRBD1. Germline V gives CDR1 SGHRS, CDR2 YFSETQ. CDR3 length equals 15 residues. J gave up 8 bases and V 4 bases, and 7 bases lay outside the gene matches. This CDR3 is CASSHRDRGRDEQFF. In DNA form, the CDR3 reads TGCGCCAGCAGCCATCGGGACAGGGGGCGGGATGAGCAGTTCTTC. Using reference TRBV5-1 and TRBJ2-1 for the parts outside the CDR3, the full variable domain is KAGVTQTPRYLIKTRGQQVTLSCSPISGHRSVSWYQQTPGQGLQFLFEYFSETQRNKGNFPGRFSGRQFSNSRSEMNVSTLELGDSALYLCASSHRDRGRDEQFFGPGTRLTVL.

As concerns this clone: This sample also contains other DNA sequences that code for the same CDR3. This chain links TRBV27 with TRBJ1-2; maybe TRBD1 (5 bases). V dropped 7 bases and J dropped 9 bases, with 39 bases sitting between them. Germline values: CDR1 MNHEY, CDR2 SMNVEV (reference sequence). The CDR3 has 20 amino acids. The CDR3 loop is CASNPTPSPGLPAPQYSYTF. CDR3 nucleotides: TGTGCCAGCAACCCTACCCCCTCCCCGGGGCTCCCCGCCCCCCAGTATAGCTACACCTTC.

V is TRBV27 and J is TRBJ2-1; tentative D call: TRBD1 (5 bases). CDR1 and CDR2 from the germline V gene are MNHEY and SMNVEV (reference sequence). V was pared by 3 bases and J by 7 bases, with 7 bases between. CDR3 size: 12 residues. The CDR3 bases are TGTGCCAGCAGTTTCCCAGGGAATGAGCAGTTCTTC. Its translation: CASSFPGNEQFF.

This chain links TRBV4-1 with TRBJ1-5; D is unresolved. The CDR3 runs 15 residues. Germline CDR1 reads MGHRA; CDR2 reads YSYEKL. Between the trimmed V and J ends, which lost 0 bases and 4 bases, there was a span of 10 bases. In nucleotides, the CDR3 is TGCGCCAGCAGCCAAGATAGGGCTGGGAATCAGCCCCAGCATTTT. Its protein product is CASSQDRAGNQPQHF.

This clone was counted only a few times. V gene TRBV5-1 combines with J gene TRBJ2-1, with TRBD1 matching 7 bases. Germline V CDR1 and CDR2: SGHRS, YFSETQ. V shed 4 bases, J shed 3 bases, and the junction held 7 bases outside the gene matches. The CDR3 is 15 amino acids. CDR3 amino acids: CASSPPTGNYNEQFF. In nucleotides, the CDR3 is TGCGCCAGCAGCCCGCCGACAGGGAACTACAATGAGCAGTTCTTC.